Following are 16 T cell receptor beta chains from one sample sequenced in a study of blood T cell repertoires in COVID-19. Measured with immunoSEQ multiplex PCR; TCRdb has only the in-frame clones, and not every one. The table shows around 120,000 clones, with roughly 79% occurring only once. What was sequenced was peripheral blood. The source is a man between 65 and 80 years old with acute or convalescent COVID-19.

The chain joins TRBV3-1 (or the pseudogene TRBV3-2) to TRBJ1-1; 9 bases fit TRBD1. The CDR3 contains 17 residues. Per germline, CDR1 LGHDT and CDR2 YNNKEL (reference sequence). J was trimmed by 4 bases and V by 4 bases; bases with no gene match: 13. In DNA form, the CDR3 reads TGTGCCAGCAGCCGCACAGGGGGCGCGGGAAAGGCCACTGAAGCTTTCTTT. Translated, it gives CASSRTGGAGKATEAFF.

This clone was observed a few times. This CDR3 is also generated by other DNA sequences in the sample. The rearrangement uses TRBV6-2 or TRBV6-3 and TRBJ2-5; 10 bases line up with TRBD2. The germline V gene has CDR1 MNHEY and CDR2 SVGEGT. The CDR3 totals 15 residues. Germline trimming cut 3 bases from V and 3 bases from J; bases unmatched to any gene: 4. CDR3 DNA: TGTGCCAGCAGTTATCATACTAGCGGGAAAGAGACCCAGTACTTC. Protein product: CASSYHTSGKETQYF.

V and J are TRBV18 and TRBJ2-7; possible D gene TRBD2, 6 bases. The V end lost 2 bases, the J end lost 2 bases, and 10 bases lay between the germline ends. CDR1 and CDR2 from the germline V gene are KGHSH and LQKENI. The CDR3 length is 14 residues. DNA for the CDR3: TGTGCCAGCTCACCAACTAGCAAAACCTACGAGCAGTACTTC. Translation gives CASSPTSKTYEQYF.

The sample holds one count of this clone. The genes are TRBV30 and TRBJ2-7; D is unclear. The CDR3 extends over 14 amino acids. Germline V gene sequence: CDR1 GTSNPN, CDR2 SVGIG (reference sequence). V dropped 0 bases and J dropped 0 bases, with 9 bases sitting between them. CDR3 loop: CAWSVRPGSYEQYF. Written as DNA, the CDR3 is TGTGCCTGGAGTGTCCGACCAGGCTCCTACGAGCAGTACTTC.

The rearrangement joins TRBV10-3 to TRBJ2-3, with 10 nucleotides matching TRBD2. Germline V lookup: CDR1 ENHRY, CDR2 SYGVKD. Trimming at V came to 6 bases and at J to 4 bases, leaving 7 bases not matched to a gene. CDR3 length equals 15 residues. The CDR3 bases are TGTGCCATCAGGAGCAGCGGGGGGGCCTCAGATACGCAGTATTTT. Residues: CAIRSSGGASDTQYF.

This chain joins TRBV7-2 and TRBJ1-4; D unclear. V lost 5 bases, J lost 0 bases, and 16 bases lay in between. The CDR3 contains 17 residues. Germline V gene lookup returns CDR1 SGHTA and CDR2 FQGNSA. This CDR3 is CASSRSGPQSTNEKLFF. In nucleotides, the CDR3 is TGTGCCAGCAGCCGCAGCGGGCCGCAGTCAACTAATGAAAAACTGTTTTTT.

The rearrangement links TRBV5-1 to TRBJ1-5; TRBD1 is a possible D gene (5 bases). Trimming shortened V by 1 base and J by 5 bases, and 7 bases separated the two germline ends. The CDR3 runs to 13 residues. The germline CDR1 and CDR2 sequences are SGHRS and YFSETQ. CDR3 residues: CASSLMTDQPQHF. The CDR3 DNA reads TGCGCCAGCAGCTTGATGACAGATCAGCCCCAGCATTTT.

This clone was seen only once. The chain carries TRBV19 and TRBJ2-5; 13 positions match TRBD2. The CDR3 has 15 amino acids. After removal of 7 bases from V and 5 bases from J, the junction contained 7 bases not matched to a gene. The germline gives CDR1 LNHDA, CDR2 SQIVND (reference sequence). The CDR3 loop is CASTGLAGASETQYF. Written as DNA, the CDR3 is TGTGCCAGTACCGGACTAGCGGGGGCGTCGGAGACCCAGTACTTC.

This clone appeared a few times. The chain employs TRBV11-2 and TRBJ1-1; 11 bases map to TRBD1. Germline V gene data show CDR1 as SGHAT and CDR2 as FQNNGV. J gave up 4 bases and V 7 bases, and 14 bases lay outside the gene matches. The CDR3 is 17 amino acids. CDR3 protein: CASTRTGGFHMGTEAFF. CDR3 sequence (DNA): TGTGCCAGCACGCGGACAGGGGGCTTCCATATGGGCACTGAAGCTTTCTTT.

The chain is built from TRBV27 and TRBJ1-4; 8 nucleotides align to TRBD1. Per the germline V gene, CDR1 is MNHEY and CDR2 is SMNVEV (reference sequence). V lost 3 bases to trimming and J lost 6 bases; unmatched junction nucleotides: 12. The CDR3 covers 17 residues. CDR3 sequence: CASSLTSGRGRDEKLFF. The CDR3 nucleotides are TGTGCCAGCAGTTTGACCTCGGGCAGGGGGCGAGATGAAAAACTGTTTTTT. Full variable domain (remainder filled in from reference TRBV27 and TRBJ1-4): EAQVTQNPRYLITVTGKKLTVTCSQNMNHEYMSWYRQDPGLGLRQIYYSMNVEVTDKGDVPEGYKVSRKEKRNFPLILESPSPNQTSLYFCASSLTSGRGRDEKLFFGSGTQLSVL.

This clone was detected once. CDR3 DNA sequence: TGTGCCAGCAGTTGGGCCTTGACAGGGGACTTGAACACTGAAGCTTTCTTT. Translation gives CASSWALTGDLNTEAFF. The rearrangement links TRBV6-2 or TRBV6-3 to TRBJ1-1; TRBD1 aligns across 8 bases. The CDR3 extends over 17 amino acids. V dropped 4 bases and J dropped 0; count of bases not matched to a gene: 10. CDR1 and CDR2 from the germline V gene are MNHEY and SVGEGT.

This clone occurred a few times. V and J are TRBV4-3 and TRBJ2-2, with unresolved D. The CDR3 has 16 amino acids. V was clipped by 0 bases and J by 3 bases, with 11 bases between them. Germline CDR1 is LGHNA and CDR2 is YSLEER. CDR3 nucleotides: TGCGCCAGCAGCCAAGAGCTAACGGTTTACACCGGGGAGCTGTTTTTT. Translating gives CASSQELTVYTGELFF.

The DNA for the CDR3 is TGCGCCAGCAGCTTGGGGGGAGAAGGAAACACCATATATTTT. It is translated as CASSLGGEGNTIYF. The gene calls are TRBV5-1 and TRBJ1-3; no clear D gene. The germline gives CDR1 SGHRS, CDR2 YFSETQ. CDR3 length equals 14 residues. Trimming pared 0 bases from V and 4 bases from J, leaving 8 bases between.

The J gene is TRBJ2-2, the V gene TRBV11-2, with a possible D match to TRBD2 (5 bases). V dropped 2 bases and J dropped 0 bases, with 13 bases sitting between them. The germline CDR1 and CDR2 sequences are SGHAT and FQNNGV. CDR3 size: 17 residues. This chain's CDR3 is CASSLQGFGTNTGELFF. The CDR3 DNA sequence: TGTGCCAGCAGCTTACAAGGGTTCGGGACGAACACCGGGGAGCTGTTTTTT.

This clone occurred a few times. V is TRBV7-2 and J is TRBJ2-6; tentative D call: TRBD2 (6 bases). V was shortened by 1 base and J by 0 bases, with 16 bases between the two germline ends. This CDR3 region has 19 residues. Germline V lookup: CDR1 SGHTA, CDR2 FQGNSA. CDR3 DNA sequence: TGTGCCAGCAGCTTAGGTCGGAGGGATCTTCGCTCTGGGGCCAACGTCCTGACTTTC. It is translated as CASSLGRRDLRSGANVLTF.

The gene calls are TRBV5-1 and TRBJ2-2; perhaps TRBD1 as D (5 bases). The CDR3 is 14 amino acids. Germline V gene sequence: CDR1 SGHRS, CDR2 YFSETQ. V gave up 5 bases and J gave up 1 base, with 9 bases separating them. CDR3 loop: CASRSTGNTGELFF. In DNA form, the CDR3 reads TGCGCCAGCAGATCCACAGGGAACACCGGGGAGCTGTTTTTT.